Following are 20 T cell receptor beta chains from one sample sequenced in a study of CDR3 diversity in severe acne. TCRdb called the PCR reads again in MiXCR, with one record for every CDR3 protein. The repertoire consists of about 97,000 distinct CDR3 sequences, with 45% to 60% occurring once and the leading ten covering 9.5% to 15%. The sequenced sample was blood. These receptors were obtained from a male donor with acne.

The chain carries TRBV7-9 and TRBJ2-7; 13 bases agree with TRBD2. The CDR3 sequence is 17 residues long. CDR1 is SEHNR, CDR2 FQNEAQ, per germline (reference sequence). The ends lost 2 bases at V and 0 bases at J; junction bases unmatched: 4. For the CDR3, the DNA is TGTGCCAGCAGCTTACCTCGGACTAGCGGGAGCTCCTACGAGCAGTACTTC. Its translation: CASSLPRTSGSSYEQYF.

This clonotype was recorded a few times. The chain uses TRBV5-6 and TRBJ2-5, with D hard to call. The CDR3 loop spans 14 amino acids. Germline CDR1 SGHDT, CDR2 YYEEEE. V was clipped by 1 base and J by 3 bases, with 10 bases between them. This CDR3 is CASSLRQMEETQYF. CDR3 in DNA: TGTGCCAGCAGCTTGCGGCAGATGGAAGAGACCCAGTACTTC.

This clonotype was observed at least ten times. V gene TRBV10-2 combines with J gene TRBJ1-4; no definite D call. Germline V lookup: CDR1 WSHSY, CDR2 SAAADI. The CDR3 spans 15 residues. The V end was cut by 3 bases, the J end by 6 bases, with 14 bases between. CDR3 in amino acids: CASSDRSPGYEKLFF. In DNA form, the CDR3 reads TGCGCCAGCAGTGATCGGTCGCCGGGGTATGAAAAACTGTTTTTT.

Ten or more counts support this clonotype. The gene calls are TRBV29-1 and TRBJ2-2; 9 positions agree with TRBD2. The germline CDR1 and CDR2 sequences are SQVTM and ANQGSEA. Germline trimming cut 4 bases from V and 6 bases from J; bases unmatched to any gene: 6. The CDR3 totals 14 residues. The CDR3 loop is CSVAGLAGSGELFF. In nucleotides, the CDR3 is TGCAGCGTTGCGGGGCTAGCGGGGTCCGGGGAGCTGTTTTTT.

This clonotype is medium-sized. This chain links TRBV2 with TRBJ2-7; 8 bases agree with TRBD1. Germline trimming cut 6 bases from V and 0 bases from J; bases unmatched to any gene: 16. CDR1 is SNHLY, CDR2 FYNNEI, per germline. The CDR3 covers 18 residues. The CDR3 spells CASRAWQGAAKSSYEQYF. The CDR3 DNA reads TGTGCCAGCAGAGCCTGGCAGGGGGCGGCAAAAAGCTCCTACGAGCAGTACTTC.

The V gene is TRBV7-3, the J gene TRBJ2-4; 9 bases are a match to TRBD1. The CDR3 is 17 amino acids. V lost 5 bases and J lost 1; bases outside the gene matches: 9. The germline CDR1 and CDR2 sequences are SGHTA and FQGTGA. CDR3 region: CASSENPGTGAKNIQYF. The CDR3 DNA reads TGTGCCAGCAGCGAAAATCCCGGGACAGGGGCCAAAAACATTCAGTACTTC. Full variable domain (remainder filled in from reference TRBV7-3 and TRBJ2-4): GAGVSQTPSNKVTEKGKYVELRCDPISGHTALYWYRQSLGQGPEFLIYFQGTGAADDSGLPNDRFFAVRPEGSVSTLKIQRTERGDSAVYLCASSENPGTGAKNIQYFGAGTRLSVL.

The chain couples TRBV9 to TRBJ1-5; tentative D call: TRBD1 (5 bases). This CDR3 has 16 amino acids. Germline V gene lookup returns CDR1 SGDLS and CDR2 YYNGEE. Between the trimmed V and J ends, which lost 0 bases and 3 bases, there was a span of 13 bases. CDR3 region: CASSVGVGASNQPQHF. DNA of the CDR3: TGTGCCAGCAGCGTAGGGGTAGGGGCCTCCAATCAGCCCCAGCATTTT.

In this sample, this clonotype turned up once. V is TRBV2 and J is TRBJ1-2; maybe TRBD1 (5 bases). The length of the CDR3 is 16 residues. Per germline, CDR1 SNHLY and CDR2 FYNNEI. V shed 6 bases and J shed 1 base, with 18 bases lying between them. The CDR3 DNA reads TGTGCCAGCAGCTTAGTCACAGGACTCCATAACTATGGCTACACCTTC. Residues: CASSLVTGLHNYGYTF.

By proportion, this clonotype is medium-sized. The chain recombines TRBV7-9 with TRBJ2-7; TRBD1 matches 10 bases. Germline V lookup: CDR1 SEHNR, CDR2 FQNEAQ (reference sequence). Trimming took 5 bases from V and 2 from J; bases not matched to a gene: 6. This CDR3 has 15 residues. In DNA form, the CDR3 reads TGTGCCAGCAGCCCCTGGACAGGGGGGACCTACGAGCAGTACTTC. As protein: CASSPWTGGTYEQYF.

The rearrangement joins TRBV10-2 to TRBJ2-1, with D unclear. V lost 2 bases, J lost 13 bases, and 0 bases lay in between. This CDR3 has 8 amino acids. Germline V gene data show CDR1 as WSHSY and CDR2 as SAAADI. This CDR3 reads CASSEQFF. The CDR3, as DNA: TGCGCCAGCAGTGAGCAGTTCTTC.

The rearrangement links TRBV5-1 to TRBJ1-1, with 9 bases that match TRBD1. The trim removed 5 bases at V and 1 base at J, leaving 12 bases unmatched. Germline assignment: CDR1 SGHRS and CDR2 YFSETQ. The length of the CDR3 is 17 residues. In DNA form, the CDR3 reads TGCGCCAGCAGACATAGTTTGGGACAGGGTCCGAACACTGAAGCTTTCTTT. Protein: CASRHSLGQGPNTEAFF. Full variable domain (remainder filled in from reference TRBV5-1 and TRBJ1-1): KAGVTQTPRYLIKTRGQQVTLSCSPISGHRSVSWYQQTPGQGLQFLFEYFSETQRNKGNFPGRFSGRQFSNSRSEMNVSTLELGDSALYLCASRHSLGQGPNTEAFFGQGTRLTVV.

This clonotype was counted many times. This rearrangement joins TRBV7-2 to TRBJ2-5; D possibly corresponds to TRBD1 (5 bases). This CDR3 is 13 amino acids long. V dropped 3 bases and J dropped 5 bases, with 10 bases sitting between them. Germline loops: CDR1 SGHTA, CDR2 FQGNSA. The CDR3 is CASSLTAMETQYF. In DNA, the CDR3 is TGTGCCAGCAGCTTGACAGCAATGGAGACCCAGTACTTC. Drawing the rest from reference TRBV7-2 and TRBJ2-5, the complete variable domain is GAGVSQSPSNKVTEKGKDVELRCDPISGHTALYWYRQSLGQGLEFLIYFQGNSAPDKSGLPSDRFSAERTGGSVSTLTIQRTQQEDSAVYLCASSLTAMETQYFGPGTRLLVL.

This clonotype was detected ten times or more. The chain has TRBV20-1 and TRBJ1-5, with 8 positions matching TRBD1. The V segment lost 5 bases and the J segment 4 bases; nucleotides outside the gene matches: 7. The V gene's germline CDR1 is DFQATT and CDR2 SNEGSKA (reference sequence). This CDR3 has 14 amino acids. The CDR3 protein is CSAPGQAQNQPQHF. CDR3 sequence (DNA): TGCAGTGCTCCGGGACAGGCGCAAAATCAGCCCCAGCATTTT.

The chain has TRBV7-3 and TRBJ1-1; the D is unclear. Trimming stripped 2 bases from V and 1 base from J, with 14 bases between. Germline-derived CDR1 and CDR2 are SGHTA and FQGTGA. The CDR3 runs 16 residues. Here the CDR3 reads CASSLGNSGKNTEAFF. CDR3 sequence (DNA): TGTGCCAGCAGCTTAGGTAACTCTGGGAAGAACACTGAAGCTTTCTTT.

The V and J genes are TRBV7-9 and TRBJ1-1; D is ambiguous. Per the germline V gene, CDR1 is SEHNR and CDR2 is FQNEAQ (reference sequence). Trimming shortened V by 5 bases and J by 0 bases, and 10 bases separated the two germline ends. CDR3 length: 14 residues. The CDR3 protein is CASSLDGVNTEAFF. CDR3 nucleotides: TGTGCCAGCAGCCTGGACGGAGTGAACACTGAAGCTTTCTTT.

The CDR3 region is CASSLDPRLGTSGRGGYEQYF. The CDR3 DNA sequence: TGTGCCAGCAGCTTAGACCCCCGACTGGGGACTAGCGGGAGGGGGGGTTACGAGCAGTACTTC. The J gene is TRBJ2-7, the V gene TRBV7-8; 16 bases agree with TRBD2. This CDR3 is 21 amino acids long. Germline V gives CDR1 SGHVS, CDR2 FQNEAQ. V lost 1 base and J lost 4; bases outside the gene matches: 16.

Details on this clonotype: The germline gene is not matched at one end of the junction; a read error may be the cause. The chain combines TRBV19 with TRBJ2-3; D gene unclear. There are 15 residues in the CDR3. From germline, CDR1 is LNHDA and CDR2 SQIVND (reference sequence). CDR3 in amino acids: CASSMRLDRTDTRYF. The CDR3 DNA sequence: TGTGCCAGTAGTATGAGGCTGGACCGCACAGATACGCGGTATTTT.

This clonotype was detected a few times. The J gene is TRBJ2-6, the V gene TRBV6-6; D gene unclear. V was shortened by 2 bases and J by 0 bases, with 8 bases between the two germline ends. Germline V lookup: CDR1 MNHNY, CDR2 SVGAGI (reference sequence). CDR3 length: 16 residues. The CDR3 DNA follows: TGTGCCAGCAGTTACGGGCCTCCCTCTGGGGCCAACGTCCTGACTTTC. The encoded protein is CASSYGPPSGANVLTF.

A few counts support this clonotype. The CDR3 region has the DNA TGTGCCAGCAGTCCACTATTGACTGCCTCACCCCTCCACTTT. Amino acids: CASSPLLTASPLHF. This chain connects TRBV27 to TRBJ1-6; no clear D gene. V was clipped by 5 bases and J by 10 bases, with 15 bases between them. The CDR3 contains 14 residues. Germline V CDR1 and CDR2: MNHEY, SMNVEV (reference sequence).

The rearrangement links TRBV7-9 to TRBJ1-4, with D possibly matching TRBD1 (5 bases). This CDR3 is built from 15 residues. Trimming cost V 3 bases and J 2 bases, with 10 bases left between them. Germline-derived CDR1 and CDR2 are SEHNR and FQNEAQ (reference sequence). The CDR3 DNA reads TGTGCCAGCAGCTTGCCGGGGGAGACTAATGAAAAACTGTTTTTT. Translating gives CASSLPGETNEKLFF.